A single count supports the clone carrying this T cell receptor (beta chain). The data originate from a study of blood T cell repertoires in COVID-19. At the level of the study: Collection of acute and convalescent COVID-19 samples took place in the United States, Italy and Spain. T cells, B-cell-depleted T cells, or PBMCs supplied cDNA or gDNA.

V trimming: 1 base; J trimming: 4 bases; junction bases outside the gene matches: 10. CDR1 and CDR2 (germline): KGHSH, LQKENI. The CDR3 totals 17 residues. Repertoires were generated with immunoSEQ multiplex PCR, while TCRdb's copy carries only in-frame clones and drops some. The repertoire holds 150,000 to 200,000 clones, 85% seen once, with approximately 7.6% in the top ten. The chain uses TRBV18 and TRBJ2-5, with TRBD1 identical over 9 bases. This TCR derives from a woman older than 75 with COVID-19, enrolled during active disease. What was sequenced was peripheral blood. CDR3 DNA sequence: TGTGCCAGCTCACCACGTCAAACAGGGGGCGTTGGAGAGACCCAGTACTTC. The encoded protein is CASSPRQTGGVGETQYF. Drawing the rest from reference TRBV18 and TRBJ2-5, the complete variable domain is NAGVMQNPRHLVRRRGQEARLRCSPMKGHSHVYWYRQLPEEGLKFMVYLQKENIIDESGMPKERFSAEFPKEGPSILRIQQVVRGDSAAYFCASSPRQTGGVGETQYFGPGTRLLVL.